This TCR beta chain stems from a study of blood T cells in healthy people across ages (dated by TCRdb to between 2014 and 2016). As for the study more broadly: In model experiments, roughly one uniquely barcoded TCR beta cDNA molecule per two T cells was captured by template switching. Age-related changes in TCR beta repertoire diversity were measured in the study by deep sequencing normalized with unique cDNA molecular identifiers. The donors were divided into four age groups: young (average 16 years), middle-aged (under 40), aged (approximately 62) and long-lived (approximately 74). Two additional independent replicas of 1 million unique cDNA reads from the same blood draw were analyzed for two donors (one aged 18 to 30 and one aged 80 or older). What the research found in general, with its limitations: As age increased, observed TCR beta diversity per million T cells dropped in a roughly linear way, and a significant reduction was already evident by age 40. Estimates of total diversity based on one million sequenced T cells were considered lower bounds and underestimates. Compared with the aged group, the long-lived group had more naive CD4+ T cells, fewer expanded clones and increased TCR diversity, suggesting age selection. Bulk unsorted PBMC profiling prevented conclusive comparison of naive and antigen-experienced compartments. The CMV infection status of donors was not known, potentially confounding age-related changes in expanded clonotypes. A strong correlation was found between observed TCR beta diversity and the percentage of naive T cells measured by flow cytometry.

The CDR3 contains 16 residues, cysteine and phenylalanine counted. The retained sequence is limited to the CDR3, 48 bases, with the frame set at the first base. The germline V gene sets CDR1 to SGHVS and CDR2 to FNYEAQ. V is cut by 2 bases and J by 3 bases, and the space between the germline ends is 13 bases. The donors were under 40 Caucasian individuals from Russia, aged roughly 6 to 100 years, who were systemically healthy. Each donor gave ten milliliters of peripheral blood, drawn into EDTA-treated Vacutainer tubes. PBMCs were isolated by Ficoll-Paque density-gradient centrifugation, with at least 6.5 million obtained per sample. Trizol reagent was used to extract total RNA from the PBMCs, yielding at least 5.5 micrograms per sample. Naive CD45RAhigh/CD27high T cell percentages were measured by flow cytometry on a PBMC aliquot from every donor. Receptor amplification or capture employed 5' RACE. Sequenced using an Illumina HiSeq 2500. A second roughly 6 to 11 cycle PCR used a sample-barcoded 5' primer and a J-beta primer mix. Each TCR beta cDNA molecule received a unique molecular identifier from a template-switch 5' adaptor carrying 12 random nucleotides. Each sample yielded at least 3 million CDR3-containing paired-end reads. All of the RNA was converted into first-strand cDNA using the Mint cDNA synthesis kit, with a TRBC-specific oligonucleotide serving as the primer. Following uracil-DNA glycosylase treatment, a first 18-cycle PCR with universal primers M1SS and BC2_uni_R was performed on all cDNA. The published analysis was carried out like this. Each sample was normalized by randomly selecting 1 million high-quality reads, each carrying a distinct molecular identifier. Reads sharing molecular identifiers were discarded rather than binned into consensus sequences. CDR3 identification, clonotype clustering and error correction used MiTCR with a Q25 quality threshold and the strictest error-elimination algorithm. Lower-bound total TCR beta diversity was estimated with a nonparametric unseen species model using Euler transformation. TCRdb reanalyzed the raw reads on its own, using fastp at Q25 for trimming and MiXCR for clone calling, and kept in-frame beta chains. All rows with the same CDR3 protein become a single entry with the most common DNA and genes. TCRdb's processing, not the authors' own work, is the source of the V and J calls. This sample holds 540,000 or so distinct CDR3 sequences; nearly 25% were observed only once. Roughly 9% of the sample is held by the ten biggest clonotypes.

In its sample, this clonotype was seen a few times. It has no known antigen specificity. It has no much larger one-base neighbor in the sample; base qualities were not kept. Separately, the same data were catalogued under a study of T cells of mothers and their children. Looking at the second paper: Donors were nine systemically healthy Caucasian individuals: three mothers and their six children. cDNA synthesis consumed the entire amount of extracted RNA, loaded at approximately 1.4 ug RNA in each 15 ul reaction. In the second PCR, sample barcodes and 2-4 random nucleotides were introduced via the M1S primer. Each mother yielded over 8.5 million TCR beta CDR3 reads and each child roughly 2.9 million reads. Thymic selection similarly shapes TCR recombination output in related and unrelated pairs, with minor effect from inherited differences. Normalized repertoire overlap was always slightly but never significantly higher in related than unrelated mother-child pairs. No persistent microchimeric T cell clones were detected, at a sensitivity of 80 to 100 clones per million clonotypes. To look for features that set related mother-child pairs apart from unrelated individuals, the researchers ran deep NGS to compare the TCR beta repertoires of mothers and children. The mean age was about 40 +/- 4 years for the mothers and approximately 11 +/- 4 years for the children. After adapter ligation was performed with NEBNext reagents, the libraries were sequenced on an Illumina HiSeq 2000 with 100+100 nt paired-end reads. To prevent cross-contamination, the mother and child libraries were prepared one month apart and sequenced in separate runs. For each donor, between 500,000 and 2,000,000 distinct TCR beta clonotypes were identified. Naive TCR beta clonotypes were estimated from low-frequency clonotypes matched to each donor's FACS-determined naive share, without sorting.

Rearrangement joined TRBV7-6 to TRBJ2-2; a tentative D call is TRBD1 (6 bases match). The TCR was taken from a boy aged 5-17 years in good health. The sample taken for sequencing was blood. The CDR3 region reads CASSLWPGDDTGELFF. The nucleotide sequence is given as TGTGCCAGCAGCTTATGGCCAGGGGACGACACCGGGGAGCTGTTTTTT.